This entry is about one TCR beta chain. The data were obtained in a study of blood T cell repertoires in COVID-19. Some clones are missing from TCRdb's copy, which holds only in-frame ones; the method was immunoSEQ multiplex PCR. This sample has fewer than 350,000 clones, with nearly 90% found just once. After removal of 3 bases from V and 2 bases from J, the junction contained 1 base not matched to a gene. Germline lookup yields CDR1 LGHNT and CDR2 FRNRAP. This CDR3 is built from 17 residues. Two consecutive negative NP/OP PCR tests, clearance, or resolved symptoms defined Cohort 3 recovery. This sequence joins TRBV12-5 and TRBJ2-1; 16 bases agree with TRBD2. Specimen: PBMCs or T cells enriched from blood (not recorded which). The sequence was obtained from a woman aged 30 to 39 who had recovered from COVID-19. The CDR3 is CASGFGTSGGAYNEQFF. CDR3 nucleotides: TGTGCTAGTGGTTTCGGGACTAGCGGGGGGGCCTACAATGAGCAGTTCTTC.